The next 15 T cell receptor beta chains were all read from a single sample in a study of OX40 agonist ivuxolimab in advanced cancers. TCRdb's table, derived via immunoSEQ multiplex PCR, lists solely in-frame clones and lacks some. The sample lists 70,000 or so clones, 75% to 90% occurring once. Specimen: CD4+ or CD8+ T cells sorted from blood, collected in a trial of the OX40 agonist ivuxolimab. The receptors come from an adult with an advanced solid tumor such as melanoma, head and neck, liver or kidney cancer.

The chain uses TRBV5-1 and TRBJ2-1, with D possibly being TRBD2 (7 bases). The ends were cut back, 4 bases at V and 5 bases at J, with 22 bases in the middle. The CDR3 is 17 residues long. Germline CDR1 SGHRS, CDR2 YFSETQ. The CDR3 region is CASSPEGGGSTNNEQFF. The CDR3 DNA sequence: TGCGCCAGCAGCCCGGAGGGGGGGGGTTCCACCAACAATGAGCAGTTCTTC.

This chain uses TRBV25-1 with TRBJ1-6; tentatively, D is TRBD1 (6 bases). CDR1 MGHDK and CDR2 SYGVNS come from the germline V gene. The CDR3 is 15 amino acids. Trimming removed 6 bases at V and 5 bases at J, with 14 bases between. The CDR3 sequence is CASRQRGHNNSPLHF. For the CDR3, the DNA is TGTGCCAGCAGGCAGAGGGGACATAATAATTCACCCCTCCACTTT.

This rearrangement joins TRBV7-4 to TRBJ1-1; D perhaps matches TRBD1 (5 bases). This CDR3 has 14 residues. The V end was cut by 6 bases, the J end by 1 base, with 12 bases between. CDR1 is SGHVT, CDR2 SQSDAQ, per germline. Here the CDR3 reads CASRHYRRNTEAFF. In DNA form, the CDR3 reads TGTGCCAGCAGGCACTACAGGAGGAACACTGAAGCTTTCTTT.

The V gene is TRBV4-2, the J gene TRBJ1-2; perhaps TRBD1 as D (6 bases). Germline V gives CDR1 LGHNA, CDR2 YNFKEQ. Trimming removed 0 bases from V and 8 bases from J, with 10 bases in between. CDR3 length: 13 residues. The CDR3 is CASSQEKGVGYTF. CDR3 bases: TGTGCCAGCAGCCAAGAGAAGGGGGTAGGCTACACCTTC.

The genes are TRBV7-2 and TRBJ2-7; 8 bases agree with TRBD2. Unmatched junction bases numbered 9, after V lost 0 bases and J lost 2 bases. The CDR3 spans 17 residues. Germline assignment: CDR1 SGHTA and CDR2 FQGNSA. In nucleotides, the CDR3 is TGTGCCAGCAGCTTAGCCCTCCAGGATAGCGGGGCCTACGAGCAGTACTTC. This translates into CASSLALQDSGAYEQYF. The whole variable domain, filled in from reference TRBV7-2 and TRBJ2-7, reads GAGVSQSPSNKVTEKGKDVELRCDPISGHTALYWYRQSLGQGLEFLIYFQGNSAPDKSGLPSDRFSAERTGGSVSTLTIQRTQQEDSAVYLCASSLALQDSGAYEQYFGPGTRLTVT.

This clone was picked up one time. The chain uses TRBV5-1 and TRBJ2-5; D not certain. The CDR3 loop spans 12 amino acids. The germline gives CDR1 SGHRS, CDR2 YFSETQ. Trimming shortened V by 5 bases and J by 5 bases, and 10 bases separated the two germline ends. The CDR3 reads CASSYLDETQYF. Written as DNA, the CDR3 is TGCGCCAGCAGTTATCTAGACGAGACCCAGTACTTC.

The chain links TRBV7-9 to TRBJ2-5; 8 bases agree with TRBD1. There are 14 residues in the CDR3. Germline V gene data show CDR1 as SEHNR and CDR2 as FQNEAQ (reference sequence). The V gene end was trimmed by 2 bases and the J gene end by 5 bases; junction bases not matched to a gene: 4. The CDR3 sequence: CASSLTGGGETQYF. DNA of the CDR3: TGTGCCAGCAGCTTAACAGGGGGTGGGGAGACCCAGTACTTC.

The chain links TRBV13 to TRBJ2-7, with TRBD1 identical over 9 bases. There are 14 residues in the CDR3. The V and J ends lost 5 bases and 2 bases, in that order; junction bases with no gene match: 4. CDR1 PRHDT and CDR2 FYEKMQ come from the germline V gene (reference sequence). CDR3 nucleotides: TGTGCCAGCAGCACCGGGACAGGGACCTACGAGCAGTACTTC. It codes for CASSTGTGTYEQYF.

This clone is categorized as medium-sized. The rearrangement uses TRBV19 and TRBJ1-5, with TRBD1 matching 7 bases. V was pared by 6 bases and J by 4 bases, with 0 bases of the junction left unmatched. This CDR3 contains 12 residues. The germline V gene encodes CDR1 LNHDA and CDR2 SQIVND (reference sequence). This CDR3 reads CASRQGNQPQHF. The CDR3 DNA follows: TGTGCCAGTAGACAGGGGAATCAGCCCCAGCATTTT.

The chain combines TRBV2 with TRBJ2-1, with 7 nucleotides matching TRBD2. Germline CDR1 and CDR2: SNHLY and FYNNEI. The J segment lost 3 bases and the V segment lost 9 bases, leaving 8 bases of the junction unmatched. The CDR3 is 14 amino acids. The chain's CDR3 is CASTRETGYNEQFF. The CDR3 region has the DNA TGTGCCAGTACGCGGGAGACCGGCTACAATGAGCAGTTCTTC.

The V and J genes are TRBV7-2 and TRBJ2-7; 8 nucleotides line up with TRBD1. The CDR3 totals 14 residues. The V gene's germline CDR1 is SGHTA and CDR2 FQGNSA. V trimming: 4 bases; J trimming: 3 bases; junction bases outside the gene matches: 5. The CDR3 bases are TGTGCCAGCAGCTCCTCGGGACAGGTCTACGAGCAGTACTTC. Encoded protein: CASSSSGQVYEQYF.

The genes are TRBV7-6 and TRBJ1-1; perhaps TRBD1 as D (6 bases). Germline V gene sequence: CDR1 SGHVS, CDR2 FNYEAQ. V was clipped by 4 bases and J by 5 bases, with 17 bases between them. CDR3 length equals 15 residues. The CDR3 bases are TGTGCCAGCAGCTACCTATCAGGGGCGGAGACTGAAGCTTTCTTT. It encodes CASSYLSGAETEAFF.

The genes are TRBV18 and TRBJ1-1, with D perhaps matching TRBD1 (5 bases). Trimming cost V 2 bases and J 4 bases, with 8 bases left between them. The V gene's germline CDR1 is KGHSH and CDR2 LQKENI. CDR3 length equals 13 residues. The CDR3, as DNA: TGTGCCAGCTCACCATCAAGGGGCACTGAAGCTTTCTTT. The encoded protein is CASSPSRGTEAFF.

This clone was recorded once. The chain couples TRBV7-3 to TRBJ2-7; TRBD1 is a possible D gene (8 bases). CDR3 length: 16 amino acids. V was pared by 3 bases and J by 2 bases, with 17 bases between. Germline V CDR1 and CDR2: SGHTA, FQGTGA. The CDR3 bases are TGTGCCAGCAGCTTGGGGGGGACAGGCAAAACCTACGAGCAGTACTTC. Translating gives CASSLGGTGKTYEQYF.

This rearrangement joins TRBV5-5 to TRBJ2-1; tentatively, D is TRBD2 (6 bases). From germline, CDR1 is SGHKS and CDR2 YYEKEE (reference sequence). V lost 2 bases and J 0 bases, leaving 15 bases between the germline ends. This CDR3 has 17 amino acids. CDR3 nucleotides: TGTGCCAGCAGCTTAGTTTCTGGGGGGATCTCCTACAATGAGCAGTTCTTC. Residues: CASSLVSGGISYNEQFF.